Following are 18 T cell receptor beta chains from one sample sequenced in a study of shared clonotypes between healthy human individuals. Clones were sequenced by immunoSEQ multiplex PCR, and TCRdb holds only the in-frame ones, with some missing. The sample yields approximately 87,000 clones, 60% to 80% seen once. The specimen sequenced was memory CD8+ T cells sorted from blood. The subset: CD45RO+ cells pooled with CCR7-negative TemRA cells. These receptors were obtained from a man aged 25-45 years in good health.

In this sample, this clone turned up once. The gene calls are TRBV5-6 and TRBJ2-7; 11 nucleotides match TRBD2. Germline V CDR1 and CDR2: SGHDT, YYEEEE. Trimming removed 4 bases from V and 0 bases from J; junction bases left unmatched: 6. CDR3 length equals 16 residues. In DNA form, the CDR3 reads TGTGCCAGCAGCACTAGACTAGCGGGAAGCTCCTACGAGCAGTACTTC. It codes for CASSTRLAGSSYEQYF.

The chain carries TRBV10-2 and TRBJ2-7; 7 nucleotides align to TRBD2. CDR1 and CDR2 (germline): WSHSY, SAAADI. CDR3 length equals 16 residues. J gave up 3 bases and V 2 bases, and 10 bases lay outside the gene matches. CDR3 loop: CASSETWGGGGYEQYF. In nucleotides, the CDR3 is TGCGCCAGCAGTGAGACCTGGGGCGGGGGAGGCTACGAGCAGTACTTC.

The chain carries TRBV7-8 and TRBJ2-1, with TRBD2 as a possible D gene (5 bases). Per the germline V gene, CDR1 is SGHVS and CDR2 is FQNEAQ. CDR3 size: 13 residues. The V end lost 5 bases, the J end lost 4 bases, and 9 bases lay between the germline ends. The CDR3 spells CASSPGGYNEQFF. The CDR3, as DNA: TGTGCCAGCAGCCCAGGCGGGTACAATGAGCAGTTCTTC. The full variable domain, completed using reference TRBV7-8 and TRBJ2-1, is GAGVSQSPRYKVAKRGQDVALRCDPISGHVSLFWYQQALGQGPEFLTYFQNEAQLDKSGLPSDRFFAERPEGSVSTLKIQRTQQEDSAVYLCASSPGGYNEQFFGPGTRLTVL.

In DNA, the CDR3 is TGTGCCAGTAGTATTTGGTCACTGAACACTGAAGCTTTCTTT. It translates to CASSIWSLNTEAFF. J is TRBJ1-1 and V is TRBV19; D call uncertain. The V gene's germline CDR1 is LNHDA and CDR2 SQIVND (reference sequence). CDR3 size: 14 residues. Trimming removed 3 bases at V and 0 bases at J, with 8 bases between. Full variable domain (rest looked up from reference TRBV19 and TRBJ1-1): DGGITQSPKYLFRKEGQNVTLSCEQNLNHDAMYWYRQDPGQGLRLIYYSQIVNDFQKGDIAEGYSVSREKKESFPLTVTSAQKNPTAFYLCASSIWSLNTEAFFGQGTRLTVV.

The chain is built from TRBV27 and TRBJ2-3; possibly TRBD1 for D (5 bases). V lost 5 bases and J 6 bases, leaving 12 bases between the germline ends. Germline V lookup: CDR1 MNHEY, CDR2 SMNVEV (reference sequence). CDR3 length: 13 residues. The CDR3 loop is CASSPEQGDTQYF. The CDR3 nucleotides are TGTGCCAGCAGTCCCGAGCAGGGTGATACGCAGTATTTT.

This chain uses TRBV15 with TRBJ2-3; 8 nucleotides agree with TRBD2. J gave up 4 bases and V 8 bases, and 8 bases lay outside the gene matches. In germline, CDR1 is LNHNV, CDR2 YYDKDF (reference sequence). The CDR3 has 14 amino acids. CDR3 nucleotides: TGTGCCACCGGCCTGAGCGGGAGACCAGATACGCAGTATTTT. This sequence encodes CATGLSGRPDTQYF.

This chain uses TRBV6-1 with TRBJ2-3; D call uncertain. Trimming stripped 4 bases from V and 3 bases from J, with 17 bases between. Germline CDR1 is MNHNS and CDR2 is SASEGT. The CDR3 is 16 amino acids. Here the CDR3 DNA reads TGTGCCAGCAGTGGGGCAGGTCACCGGGTTACAGATACGCAGTATTTT. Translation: CASSGAGHRVTDTQYF.

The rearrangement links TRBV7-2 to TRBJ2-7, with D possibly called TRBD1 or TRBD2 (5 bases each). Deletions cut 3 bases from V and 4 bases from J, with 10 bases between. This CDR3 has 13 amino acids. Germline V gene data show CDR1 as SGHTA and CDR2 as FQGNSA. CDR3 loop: CASSLGRPYEQYF. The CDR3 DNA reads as TGTGCCAGCAGCTTGGGACGCCCATACGAGCAGTACTTC.

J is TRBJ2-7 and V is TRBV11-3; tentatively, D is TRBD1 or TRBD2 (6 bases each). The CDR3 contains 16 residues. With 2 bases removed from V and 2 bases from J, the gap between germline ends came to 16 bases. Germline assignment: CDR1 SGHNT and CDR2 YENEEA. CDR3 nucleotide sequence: TGTGCCAGCAGCTTAAGGGTCGGGGGCGCGACCTACGAGCAGTACTTC. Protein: CASSLRVGGATYEQYF.

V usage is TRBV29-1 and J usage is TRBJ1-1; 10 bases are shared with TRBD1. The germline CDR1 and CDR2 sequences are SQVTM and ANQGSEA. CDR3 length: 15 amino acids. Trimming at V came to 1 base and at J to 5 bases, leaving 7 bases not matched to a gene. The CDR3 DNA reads TGCAGCGTTGAAGTAGATCCGGGACAGGGGACTGAAGCTTTCTTT. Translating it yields CSVEVDPGQGTEAFF.

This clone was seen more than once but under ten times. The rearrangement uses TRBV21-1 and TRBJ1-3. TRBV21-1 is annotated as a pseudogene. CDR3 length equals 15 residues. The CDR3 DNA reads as TGTGCCAGCAGCAAAGTAGCCCAACCTGGAAACACCATATATTTT. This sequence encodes CASSKVAQPGNTIYF.

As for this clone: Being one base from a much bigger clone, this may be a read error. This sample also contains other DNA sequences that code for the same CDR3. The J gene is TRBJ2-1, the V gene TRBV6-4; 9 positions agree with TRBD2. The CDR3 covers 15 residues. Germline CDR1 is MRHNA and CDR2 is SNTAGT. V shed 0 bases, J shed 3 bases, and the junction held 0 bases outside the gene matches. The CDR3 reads CASSDSAGGYNEQFF. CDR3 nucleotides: TGTGCCAGCAGTGACTCAGCGGGAGGCTACAATGAGCAGTTCTTC.

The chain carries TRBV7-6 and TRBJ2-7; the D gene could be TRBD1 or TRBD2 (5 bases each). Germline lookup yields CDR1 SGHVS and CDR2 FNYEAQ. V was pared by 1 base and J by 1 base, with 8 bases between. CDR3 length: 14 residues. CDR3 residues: CASSLGGTSYEQYF. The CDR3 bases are TGTGCCAGCAGCTTAGGGGGGACGTCCTACGAGCAGTACTTC.

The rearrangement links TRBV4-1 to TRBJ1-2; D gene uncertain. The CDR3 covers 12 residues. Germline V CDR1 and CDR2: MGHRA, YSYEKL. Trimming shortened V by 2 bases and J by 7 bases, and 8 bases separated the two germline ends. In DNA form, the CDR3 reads TGCGCCAGCAGCCAACCTAATGGTGGCTACACCTTC. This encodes CASSQPNGGYTF.

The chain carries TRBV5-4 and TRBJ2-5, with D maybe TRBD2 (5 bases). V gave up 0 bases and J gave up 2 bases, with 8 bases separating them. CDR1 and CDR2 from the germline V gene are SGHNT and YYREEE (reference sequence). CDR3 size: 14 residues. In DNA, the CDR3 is TGTGCCAGCAGCTTGGCCAGCGGACAAGAGACCCAGTACTTC. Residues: CASSLASGQETQYF.

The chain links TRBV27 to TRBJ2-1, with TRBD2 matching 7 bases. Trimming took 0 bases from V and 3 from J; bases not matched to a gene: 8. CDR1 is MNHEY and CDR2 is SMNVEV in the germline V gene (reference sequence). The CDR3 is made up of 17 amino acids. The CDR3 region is CASSLSLGGWDYNEQFF. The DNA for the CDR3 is TGTGCCAGCAGTTTATCTCTCGGGGGGTGGGACTACAATGAGCAGTTCTTC.

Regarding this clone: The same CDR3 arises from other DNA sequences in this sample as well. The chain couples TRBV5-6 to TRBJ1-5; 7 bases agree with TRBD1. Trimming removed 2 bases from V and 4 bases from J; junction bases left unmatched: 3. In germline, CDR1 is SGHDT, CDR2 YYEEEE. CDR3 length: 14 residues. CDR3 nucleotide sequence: TGTGCCAGCAGCTTCCAGGGGGTGAATCAGCCCCAGCATTTT. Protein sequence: CASSFQGVNQPQHF.

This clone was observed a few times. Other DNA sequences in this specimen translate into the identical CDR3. The CDR3 DNA is TGTGCCAGCAGCTCGCCGGGACAGGGATGGAATGAGCAGTTCTTC. As protein: CASSSPGQGWNEQFF. The chain employs TRBV7-9 and TRBJ2-1; 9 nucleotides line up with TRBD1. CDR1 SEHNR and CDR2 FQNEAQ come from the germline V gene (reference sequence). J gave up 7 bases and V 4 bases, and 8 bases lay outside the gene matches. The length of the CDR3 is 15 residues.